What follows describes a single TCR beta chain. Antigen specificity is unknown. Sequencing was performed with immunoSEQ multiplex PCR; in TCRdb, only in-frame clones are kept and a portion is missing. The sample has over 60,000 clones; around four fifths are singletons. Trimming cost V 1 base and J 8 bases, with 9 bases left between them. This CDR3 spans 14 amino acids. CDR1 is SGHVS, CDR2 FNYEAQ, per germline. This sample is drawn from a study of radiation and T cells in renal cell carcinoma. Study outcomes and limitations: In blood, top tumor clones expanded by 2 weeks, shrinking by 4.

The time point is: blood 4 weeks post-SBRT, at nephrectomy. Noted treatment: 15 Gy SBRT to primary tumor, nephrectomy 4 weeks later. Nephrectomy followed 15 Gy stereotactic body radiation by 4 weeks. The V call is TRBV7-6, the J call TRBJ1-6; TRBD1 is a possible D gene (5 bases). Sequences were derived from blood, sampled from a patient whose treatment included radiotherapy and nephrectomy. The source of this sequence is an older woman with renal cell carcinoma. CDR3 in amino acids: CASSLGGTYSPLHF. In nucleotides, the CDR3 is TGTGCCAGCAGCTTAGGGGGGACCTATTCACCCCTCCACTTT.